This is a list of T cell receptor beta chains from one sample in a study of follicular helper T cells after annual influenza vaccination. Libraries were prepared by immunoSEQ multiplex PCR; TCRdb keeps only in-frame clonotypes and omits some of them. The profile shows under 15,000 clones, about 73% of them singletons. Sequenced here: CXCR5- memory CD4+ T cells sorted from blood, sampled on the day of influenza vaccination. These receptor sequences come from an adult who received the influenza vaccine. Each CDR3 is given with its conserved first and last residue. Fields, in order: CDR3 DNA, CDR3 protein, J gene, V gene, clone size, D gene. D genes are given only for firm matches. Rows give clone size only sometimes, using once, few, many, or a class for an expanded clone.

TGTGCCAGCAGCGTAGCTACGCAGGGTGGTGCTGAGCAGTTCTTC CASSVATQGGAEQFF TRBJ2-1 TRBV9 few -
TGTGCCAGCAGCCGATCAGGGGAATATGGCTACACCTTC CASSRSGEYGYTF TRBJ1-2 TRBV7-2 once -
TGTGCCAGCGGGCCCATAAGAAGCACAGATACGCAGTATTTT CASGPIRSTDTQYF TRBJ2-3 TRBV9 - -
TGTGCCAGCAGCCCGCGCGGCGAAAAACTGTTTTTT CASSPRGEKLFF TRBJ1-4 TRBV7-9 - -
TGTGCCAGTAGCGAGACCGGTTCTAACTATGGCTACACCTTC CASSETGSNYGYTF TRBJ1-2 TRBV19 - -
TGTGCCAGCAGGCTATTAAATCTAGATACGCAGTATTTT CASRLLNLDTQYF TRBJ2-3 TRBV6-1 once -
TGCGCCAGCAGCTTGGGGACAGGGGTCCTTTTCTCTGGAAACACCATATATTTT CASSLGTGVLFSGNTIYF TRBJ1-3 TRBV5-1 - TRBD1
TGTGCCAGCAGCTTAGATCAGGGAGGAACAATTCGCCCAGATACGCAGTATTTT CASSLDQGGTIRPDTQYF TRBJ2-3 TRBV11-3 - -
TGTGCCAGCAGCGCCGAGACAGGGGGAGAGACCCAGTACTTC CASSAETGGETQYF TRBJ2-5 TRBV11-2 - TRBD1
TGTGCCAGCAGCCAATCGTTTTTTGGGGGGAATGAGCAGTTCTTC CASSQSFFGGNEQFF TRBJ2-1 TRBV16 - -
TGCGCCAGCAGCCAGAAACTTACGACGGATTCACCCCTCCACTTT CASSQKLTTDSPLHF TRBJ1-6 TRBV4-3 - -
TGTGCCAGTAGTATGCTACCGGGACAGGGGGCCTATGGCTACACCTTC CASSMLPGQGAYGYTF TRBJ1-2 TRBV19 - TRBD1
TGTGCCACGTCGAGGAATCAAGAGACCCAGTACTTC CATSRNQETQYF TRBJ2-5 TRBV6-6 few -
TGTGCCAGCACCTTAGTCGCGGGGGGGAAGTACAATGAGCAGTTCTTC CASTLVAGGKYNEQFF TRBJ2-1 TRBV27 - TRBD2
TGTGCCTGGATGGACAGGCTCGGCACTGAAGCTTTCTTT CAWMDRLGTEAFF TRBJ1-1 TRBV30 once TRBD1
TGTGCCAGCAGCTTAACAGTTGCGGGGGGTCCCGGTACGCAGTATTTT CASSLTVAGGPGTQYF TRBJ2-3 TRBV7-3 - TRBD2
TGTGCCAGCTCACCGGACAGATTGAACACTGAAGCTTTCTTT CASSPDRLNTEAFF TRBJ1-1 TRBV18 - -
TGTGCCAGTAGTTTAGGTACAGGTTTTACCAACGTCCTGACTTTC CASSLGTGFTNVLTF TRBJ2-6 TRBV19 - -
TGTGCCAGCAGTGGTCCCGGGACGGAGTACTTC CASSGPGTEYF TRBJ2-5 TRBV2 once -
TGCGCCAGCAGTGAAAACCCAGAATACAACAATGAGCAGTTCTTC CASSENPEYNNEQFF TRBJ2-1 TRBV10-1 - -
TGTGCCAGCAGCTTAGGGGTGGGGGACACAGATACGCAGTATTTT CASSLGVGDTDTQYF TRBJ2-3 TRBV11-3 - -
TGTGCCAGCAGACTACGTGGGGCCGGGGGCACAGATACGCAGTATTTT CASRLRGAGGTDTQYF TRBJ2-3 TRBV4-2 - -
TGTGCCAGCAGCTTAGAGCGGAGTTTTCGGGGTGGAGAAAAACTGTTTTTT CASSLERSFRGGEKLFF TRBJ1-4 TRBV7-9 - -
TGCGCCAGCAGCTTTACGTACAGGGGCGCGAGAGGCTACACCTTC CASSFTYRGARGYTF TRBJ1-2 TRBV5-1 - TRBD1
TGTGCCAGCAGCCTAAGGGCCGGGACAGGGGGATGGAACACTGAAGCTTTCTTT CASSLRAGTGGWNTEAFF TRBJ1-1 TRBV13 - TRBD1
TGTGCCAGCACAGAACAAAGCACAACTGAAGCTTTCTTT CASTEQSTTEAFF TRBJ1-1 TRBV6-5 - -
TGCGCCAGCAGCCAAGATAACCGTGCACTGTCGAACACTGAAGCTTTCTTT CASSQDNRALSNTEAFF TRBJ1-1 TRBV4-1 - -
TGTGCCTGCCACAGGGACGATAATTCACCCCTCCACTTT CACHRDDNSPLHF TRBJ1-6 TRBV30 - -
TGTGCCAGCAGTTATAGGGAGCTCACTGAAGCTTTCTTT CASSYRELTEAFF TRBJ1-1 TRBV6-5 - -
TGCAGCGTGCGGAACACTGAAGCTTTCTTT CSVRNTEAFF TRBJ1-1 TRBV29-1 - -
TGTGCCAGCAGTTACTCTCTAGCTACAGATACGCAGTATTTT CASSYSLATDTQYF TRBJ2-3 TRBV6-6 - -
TGCGCCAGCAGCCGTGGACTAGCGGGGGGAGAGACCCAGTACTTC CASSRGLAGGETQYF TRBJ2-5 TRBV5-1 - TRBD2
TGTGCCAGCAGCGCACCTTATGGCTACACCTTC CASSAPYGYTF TRBJ1-2 TRBV9 - -
TGTGCCACCAGCAGAGATCAGGGGGTCAAAAACATTCAGTACTTC CATSRDQGVKNIQYF TRBJ2-4 TRBV15 - TRBD1
TGTGCCAGCAGCGTAGGCCCGGGACAAGGCTACGAGCAGTACTTC CASSVGPGQGYEQYF TRBJ2-7 TRBV9 - -
TGTGCCAGCAGCTTAGTTAGGACTAACCAGCCCCAGCATTTT CASSLVRTNQPQHF TRBJ1-5 TRBV7-8 - -
TGCGCCAGCAGCCGGGGACAGGGGTTTAGTGAAGCTTTCTTT CASSRGQGFSEAFF TRBJ1-1 TRBV4-1 once TRBD1
TGTGCCACCCAAGTGTGGGTGGGCACTGAAGCTTTCTTT CATQVWVGTEAFF TRBJ1-1 TRBV6-5 once -
TGTGCCAGTAGTATAGAGATGGGTTGGGATCAGCCCCAGCATTTT CASSIEMGWDQPQHF TRBJ1-5 TRBV19 - -
TGTGCCAGCTCACCCCCCCAGCGGGGGGGCGGTACCGGGGAGCTGTTTTTT CASSPPQRGGGTGELFF TRBJ2-2 TRBV18 - TRBD2
TGTGCCAGCGGAAGCCTAACGGGCGGTGGGACTGAAGCTTTCTTT CASGSLTGGGTEAFF TRBJ1-1 TRBV6-9 - -
TGTGCCAGCTTACAGGGAGATGGAGGCTACACCTTC CASLQGDGGYTF TRBJ1-2 TRBV18 few -
TGCGCCAGCACTAACAGGGGGCGGAACACTGAAGCTTTCTTT CASTNRGRNTEAFF TRBJ1-1 TRBV5-1 - TRBD1
TGTGCCAGCAGTGATTATGGGTTTGGTTTGAACACTGAAGCTTTCTTT CASSDYGFGLNTEAFF TRBJ1-1 TRBV25-1 - -
TGTGCCAGCAGAGAAGGGTTTCACCCCTACGAGCAGTACTTC CASREGFHPYEQYF TRBJ2-7 TRBV27 few -
TGTGCCAGCAGCCCTACCGGGACACAATACAATGAGCAGTTCTTC CASSPTGTQYNEQFF TRBJ2-1 TRBV7-3 once -
TGTGCCAGCAGCTCACGGGGGTGGGAAAAACTGTTTTTT CASSSRGWEKLFF TRBJ1-4 TRBV5-6 - -
TGTGCCAGCAGCTTAGGAGGACAGGGTACTCAGCCCCAGCATTTT CASSLGGQGTQPQHF TRBJ1-5 TRBV7-2 - TRBD1
TGCGCCAGCAGCCAAGGGACAAGTAACTATGGCTACACCTTC CASSQGTSNYGYTF TRBJ1-2 TRBV4-1 - -
TGTGCCAGCAGCCCATTAGCGGGGGGGTTGGAGCAGTACTTC CASSPLAGGLEQYF TRBJ2-7 TRBV14 - TRBD2
TGTGCCAGCAGTCCACAGGGCTATGGCTACACCTTC CASSPQGYGYTF TRBJ1-2 TRBV7-2 - -
TGCGCCAGCAGCTTGATGGGGCTGAACACTGAAGCTTTCTTT CASSLMGLNTEAFF TRBJ1-1 TRBV5-1 - -
TGTGCCAGCAGTGATTTATGGACTATCTCTGGAAACACCATATATTTT CASSDLWTISGNTIYF TRBJ1-3 TRBV2 - -
TGTGCCACAGGGGACAATGAGCAGTTCTTC CATGDNEQFF TRBJ2-1 TRBV6-1 few -
TGTGCCAGCAGCTCACCTGCGGGGGGCAAAGGAGATACGCAGTATTTT CASSSPAGGKGDTQYF TRBJ2-3 TRBV11-2 once TRBD2
TGTGCCATCAGTGCAGGGGAATTCCACGAGCAGTACTTC CAISAGEFHEQYF TRBJ2-7 TRBV10-3 - -